The clone carrying this T cell receptor beta chain came up many times. Its specificity is unknown. This sample was included in a study of identical twins. Study-level points and caveats: Recombination models fit unrelated individuals' TCR alpha sharing but underestimated twins'.

TCRdb re-derived calls from the 5' RACE reads in MiXCR, one entry per CDR3 protein. The sample includes 700,000 or so distinct CDR3 sequences, approximately 9% of them seen just once. CDR3 size: 15 residues. Trimming at V came to 4 bases and at J to 3 bases, leaving 7 bases not matched to a gene. Germline assignment: CDR1 SGHRS and CDR2 YFSETQ. This sample also appeared in a second study, on yellow fever vaccine responses in identical twins.

The TCR comes from a woman under 30 in good health. The specimen sequenced was PBMCs. The chain is built from TRBV5-1 and TRBJ2-1, with 7 bases lining up with TRBD2. The DNA of the CDR3 is TGCGCCAGCAGCGACGGGGAGGGGCTCTACAATGAGCAGTTCTTC. Its translation: CASSDGEGLYNEQFF.